A selection of T cell receptor beta chains follows, all from one sample in a study of shared clonotypes between healthy human individuals. Generated by immunoSEQ multiplex PCR, the TCRdb table keeps only in-frame clones and is missing some. The sample shows fewer than 1.4 million clones, around 78% of them seen only once. Sample: memory CD4+ T cells from PBMCs. The receptors were gathered from a man aged 18 to 30 in good health. Some clones in this sample may be carry-over from other donors' samples. Both conserved end residues are part of each CDR3. D genes are given only for firm matches. Expanded clones are given a class, and other clones once, few, many or no size at all.

clone_size j_call d_call v_call cdr3_aa cdr3_nt
. TRBJ1-1 TRBD1 TRBV7-2 CASSRGQVTEAFF TGTGCCAGCAGCCGTGGACAGGTCACTGAAGCTTTCTTT
. TRBJ1-2 . TRBV28 CASRRTATLRGYTF TGTGCCAGCAGAAGGACAGCGACCCTCAGGGGCTACACCTTC
. TRBJ1-3 TRBD1 TRBV5-1 CASSFGDSIRGNTIYF TGCGCCAGCAGCTTCGGGGACAGCATCAGGGGAAACACCATATATTTT
. TRBJ2-5 . TRBV5-1 CASRRFQETQYF TGCGCCAGCAGGAGGTTCCAAGAGACCCAGTACTTC
many TRBJ2-3 . TRBV4-3 CASSFNWGDTQYF TGCGCCAGCAGCTTCAATTGGGGGGATACGCAGTATTTT
few TRBJ2-5 . TRBV5-1 CASSLNERETQYF TGCGCCAGCAGCTTGAACGAGCGAGAGACCCAGTACTTC
. TRBJ1-1 . TRBV10-3 CAISDRGGRVTEAFF TGTGCCATCAGTGATAGAGGGGGGAGGGTCACTGAAGCTTTCTTT
. TRBJ1-1 TRBD1 TRBV6-4 CASSHRGGDTEAFF TGTGCCAGCAGTCACAGGGGCGGCGACACTGAAGCTTTCTTT
many TRBJ2-7 TRBD2 TRBV2 CASRGTSGGYEQYF TGTGCCAGCAGGGGGACTAGCGGGGGCTACGAGCAGTACTTC
. TRBJ2-7 TRBD2 TRBV7-2 CASSYRTSGNYEQYF TGTGCCAGCAGCTATAGGACTAGCGGAAACTACGAGCAGTACTTC
many TRBJ1-5 . TRBV5-6 CASSSTRGGASNQPQHF TGTGCCAGCAGCTCCACCCGGGGGGGCGCAAGCAATCAGCCCCAGCATTTT
. TRBJ2-1 . TRBV7-2 CASSLGESAYNEQFF TGTGCCAGCAGCTTAGGCGAGTCGGCCTACAATGAGCAGTTCTTC
few TRBJ1-2 TRBD1 TRBV4-3 CASSQDLAGGYGYTF TGCGCCAGCAGCCAAGATCTCGCAGGGGGCTATGGCTACACCTTC
. TRBJ2-7 . TRBV5-1 CASSLVDSYEQYF TGCGCCAGCAGCTTGGTAGACAGCTACGAGCAGTACTTC
. TRBJ1-4 TRBD1 TRBV5-1 CASSLVRDSNEKLFF TGCGCCAGCAGCTTGGTAAGGGACAGTAATGAAAAACTGTTTTTT
few TRBJ2-2 TRBD2 TRBV9 CASSPRGGLADTGELFF TGTGCCAGCAGCCCCCGCGGGGGACTAGCGGATACCGGGGAGCTGTTTTTT
. TRBJ2-7 TRBD1 TRBV7-3 CASSTRQGKGEQYF TGTGCCAGCAGCACCCGACAGGGGAAGGGCGAGCAGTACTTC
. TRBJ1-2 . TRBV28 CASSRRGYGYTF TGTGCCAGCAGCCGTCGTGGCTATGGCTACACCTTC
. TRBJ1-1 . TRBV4-1 CASSHLTVNTEAFF TGCGCCAGCAGCCACCTGACAGTGAACACTGAAGCTTTCTTT
. TRBJ2-5 . TRBV7-9 CASSPRNGPPEETQYF TGTGCCAGCAGCCCAAGGAATGGTCCCCCGGAGGAGACCCAGTACTTC
many TRBJ2-7 . TRBV11-2 CASSTLDRAREQYF TGTGCCAGCAGCACCCTGGACCGTGCTAGGGAGCAGTACTTC
. TRBJ1-3 . TRBV5-1 CASSLEGTSGNTIYF TGCGCCAGCAGCTTGGAGGGAACCTCTGGAAACACCATATATTTT
. TRBJ1-1 TRBD1 TRBV6-1 CASSDLLGQGAITEAFF TGTGCCAGCAGTGACCTCCTGGGACAGGGGGCGATTACTGAAGCTTTCTTT
. TRBJ1-1 . TRBV5-4 CASSLFGPPNTEAFF TGTGCCAGCAGCTTGTTTGGTCCCCCGAACACTGAAGCTTTCTTT
. TRBJ1-5 TRBD1 TRBV5-1 CASSSEPLRQGFQPQHF TGCGCCAGCAGCTCCGAACCTTTACGACAGGGGTTCCAGCCCCAGCATTTT
. TRBJ2-7 . TRBV21-1 CASSKGGPGPSYEQYF TGTGCCAGCAGCAAAGGGGGGCCGGGACCCTCCTACGAGCAGTACTTC
. TRBJ1-2 . TRBV19 CASRAQRGPNYGYTF TGTGCCAGTAGGGCCCAAAGGGGCCCTAACTATGGCTACACCTTC
. TRBJ2-3 . TRBV5-4 CASSLASAASTDTQYF TGTGCCAGCAGCTTGGCCTCCGCGGCTAGCACAGATACGCAGTATTTT
. TRBJ2-1 . TRBV7-2 CASSWNSYNEQFF TGTGCCAGCAGCTGGAACTCCTACAATGAGCAGTTCTTC
. TRBJ2-2 TRBD2 TRBV10-3 CAISETSGRAYTGELFF TGTGCCATCAGCGAAACAAGCGGGAGGGCCTACACCGGGGAGCTGTTTTTT
. TRBJ2-1 . TRBV6-1 CASIWNNEQFF TGTGCCAGCATTTGGAACAATGAGCAGTTCTTC
. TRBJ2-3 . TRBV2 CASSELQGPTDTQYF TGTGCCAGCAGTGAATTACAGGGCCCCACAGATACGCAGTATTTT
. TRBJ2-5 TRBD1 TRBV29-1 CSVELGQGSIGETQYF TGCAGCGTTGAACTAGGACAGGGTAGTATTGGAGAGACCCAGTACTTC
. TRBJ1-1 TRBD1 TRBV5-1 CASSLARTGGTEAFF TGCGCCAGCAGCTTGGCCAGGACAGGGGGCACTGAAGCTTTCTTT
. TRBJ2-2 TRBD1 TRBV25-1 CASSPPGGRTGELFF TGTGCCAGCAGTCCCCCAGGGGGCCGGACCGGGGAGCTGTTTTTT
. TRBJ2-7 TRBD1 TRBV28 CASSLTTGGLNEQYF TGTGCCAGCAGTTTAACCACAGGGGGTCTGAACGAGCAGTACTTC
few TRBJ2-7 . TRBV19 CASSLYSSSYEQYF TGTGCCAGTAGTTTATACAGTTCCTCCTACGAGCAGTACTTC
. TRBJ2-7 TRBD1 TRBV19 CASSIGQGEVYEQYF TGTGCCAGTAGTATAGGACAGGGGGAAGTCTACGAGCAGTACTTC
. TRBJ1-1 . TRBV5-1 CASSLVQGRNTEAFF TGCGCCAGCAGCTTGGTCCAGGGGAGGAACACTGAAGCTTTCTTT
. TRBJ2-3 TRBD1 TRBV29-1 CSVEGDHEGQSTDTQYF TGCAGCGTTGAAGGCGACCACGAGGGACAGAGCACAGATACGCAGTATTTT
. TRBJ2-1 . TRBV9 CASSSLSSPVSYNEQFF TGTGCCAGCAGCTCCCTGTCGAGCCCCGTTTCATACAATGAGCAGTTCTTC
. TRBJ1-1 . TRBV7-2 CASSSPYQGGGMNTEAFF TGTGCCAGCAGCTCTCCATATCAGGGAGGGGGTATGAACACTGAAGCTTTCTTT
. TRBJ1-1 . TRBV10-1 CASRVLNTEAFF TGCGCCAGCAGGGTTCTGAACACTGAAGCTTTCTTT
once TRBJ1-2 TRBD1 TRBV6-1 CASRRDSLNYGYTF TGTGCCAGCAGACGGGACAGTCTTAACTATGGCTACACCTTC
. TRBJ2-7 . TRBV21-1 CASSLGAGLCYEQYF TGTGCCAGCAGCCTTGGGGCGGGTTTGTGCTACGAGCAGTACTTC
. TRBJ2-7 . TRBV7-3 CASSFGRNYEQYF TGTGCCAGCAGCTTCGGCAGGAACTACGAGCAGTACTTC
many TRBJ1-1 . TRBV7-3 CASSPTLGVTEAFF TGTGCCAGCAGCCCGACCTTAGGGGTGACTGAAGCTTTCTTT